This is a list of T cell receptor beta chains from one sample in a study of T cell changes during pregnancy in multiple sclerosis. TCRdb's copy holds only in-frame clones and misses some; the assay was immunoSEQ multiplex PCR. This sample has under 70,000 clones, with roughly 89% found just once. Here the sequenced sample was peripheral blood, taken in the third trimester of pregnancy. All receptors come from a female donor in good health, enrolled as a control in a pregnancy study. Each CDR3 is given with its conserved first and last residue. A D gene is named only where the DNA matches it firmly. Part of the rows lack a size; the others show once, few, many or a class for expanded clones.

D gene,clone size,V gene,J gene,CDR3 protein,CDR3 DNA
TRBD1,.,TRBV5-4,TRBJ1-3,CASSSDRGLTGNTIYF,TGTGCCAGCAGCTCGGACAGGGGGCTAACTGGAAACACCATATATTTT
.,.,TRBV6-6,TRBJ1-4,CASSSEGLRGEKLFF,TGTGCCAGCAGTTCCGAGGGTCTCAGGGGTGAAAAACTGTTTTTT
.,.,TRBV6-5,TRBJ2-1,CASSSGGRNEQFF,TGTGCCAGCAGTTCAGGGGGGCGGAATGAGCAGTTCTTC
TRBD2,.,TRBV27,TRBJ2-1,CASITLRLAGGTTVNEQFF,TGTGCCAGCATTACTTTAAGACTAGCGGGAGGGACTACTGTCAATGAGCAGTTCTTC
TRBD2,.,TRBV27,TRBJ2-1,CASSWDSGRSVNEQFF,TGTGCCAGCAGTTGGGATAGCGGGAGATCCGTCAATGAGCAGTTCTTC
.,.,TRBV6-5,TRBJ1-1,CASKLRGPNTEAFF,TGTGCCAGCAAGTTAAGGGGCCCGAACACTGAAGCTTTCTTT
.,.,TRBV11-2,TRBJ2-7,CASSLETVYEQYF,TGTGCCAGCAGCTTAGAAACAGTCTACGAGCAGTACTTC
.,.,TRBV12-5,TRBJ1-4,CASGPGGRRDEKLFF,TGTGCTAGTGGTCCTGGGGGCCGACGCGATGAAAAACTGTTTTTT
.,.,TRBV2,TRBJ1-2,CASKFRLTRYGYTF,TGTGCCAGCAAGTTTAGACTTACGAGATATGGCTACACCTTC
.,once,TRBV6-5,TRBJ1-3,CASSQNTISGNTIYF,TGTGCCAGCAGTCAGAATACGATCTCTGGAAACACCATATATTTT
TRBD1,.,TRBV5-4,TRBJ2-2,CASSRIQGAAAGELFF,TGTGCCAGCAGCCGAATACAGGGGGCGGCTGCCGGGGAGCTGTTTTTT
.,once,TRBV19,TRBJ1-1,CATRGGGTEAFF,TGTGCCACCCGCGGGGGGGGCACTGAAGCTTTCTTT
TRBD1,.,TRBV28,TRBJ1-5,CASSYRDRVRQPQHF,TGTGCCAGCAGTTACCGGGACAGGGTAAGGCAGCCCCAGCATTTT